One and the same sample provided the 32 T cell receptor beta chains below, sequenced in a study of blood T cell repertoires in COVID-19. The data were produced by immunoSEQ multiplex PCR, yet TCRdb's version contains in-frame clones alone and is incomplete. The table records about 17,000 clones, approximately 86% of them present only once. Sequenced input: peripheral blood. Receptors were obtained from a man aged 45 to 65 with active COVID-19.

The CDR3 reads CASSFGHSRGRQFF. In DNA form, the CDR3 reads TGTGCCAGCAGTTTTGGCCATTCTCGGGGGAGGCAGTTCTTC. The chain links TRBV28 to TRBJ2-1, with a weak D call TRBD2 (6 bases). Germline-derived CDR1 and CDR2 are MDHEN and SYDVKM. With 3 bases removed from V and 12 bases from J, the gap between germline ends came to 18 bases. The CDR3 is 14 residues long.

This chain uses TRBV5-1 with TRBJ2-6, with TRBD2 matching over 8 bases. J gave up 3 bases and V 0 bases, and 5 bases lay outside the gene matches. The CDR3 runs 17 residues. Germline CDR1 reads SGHRS; CDR2 reads YFSETQ. CDR3 sequence (DNA): TGCGCCAGCAGCTTGGCCGGGGGGGCCAGTGGGGCCAACGTCCTGACTTTC. This translates into CASSLAGGASGANVLTF.

The V call is TRBV7-9, the J call TRBJ1-6, with 7 bases identical to TRBD1. V was clipped by 7 bases and J by 10 bases; unmatched bases: 10. This CDR3 has 14 amino acids. Germline CDR1 is SEHNR and CDR2 is FQNEAQ (reference sequence). CDR3 protein: CASTAAGGRSPLHF. The DNA of the CDR3 is TGTGCCAGCACCGCAGCAGGGGGAAGGTCACCCCTCCACTTT.

This clone is labeled as medium-sized (0.01 to 0.1%). V and J are TRBV11-1 and TRBJ1-6; TRBD1 matches 8 bases. The CDR3 is 15 residues long. Germline loops: CDR1 SGHAT, CDR2 FQDESV (reference sequence). V shed 5 bases and J 10 bases; nucleotides not matched to a gene: 10. The CDR3 protein is CASSPDRGGISPLHF. CDR3 coding DNA: TGTGCCAGCAGCCCCGACAGGGGAGGAATATCACCCCTCCACTTT.

The sample holds a few counts of this clone. CDR3 in DNA: TGCGCCAGCAGCCCGGGACTAGCGGGAGAAGAGAATGCAGATACGCAGTATTTT. It specifies CASSPGLAGEENADTQYF. This chain joins TRBV5-1 and TRBJ2-3; 14 positions agree with TRBD2. CDR3 size: 18 residues. Trimming cost V 4 bases and J 4 bases; bases outside gene matches: 11. CDR1 and CDR2 (germline): SGHRS, YFSETQ.

The gene calls are TRBV5-1 and TRBJ1-2; D gene unclear. CDR3 length: 15 amino acids. With 1 base removed from V and 0 bases from J, the gap between germline ends came to 10 bases. Germline loops: CDR1 SGHRS, CDR2 YFSETQ. CDR3 sequence reads: CASSLSGYANYGYTF. CDR3 nucleotides: TGCGCCAGCAGCTTGTCAGGCTATGCTAACTATGGCTACACCTTC.

This sequence joins TRBV6-5 and TRBJ2-7; D might be TRBD2 (5 bases). Germline loops: CDR1 MNHEY, CDR2 SVGAGI. CDR3 length: 14 amino acids. Trimming removed 7 bases from V and 2 bases from J, with 15 bases in between. The CDR3 protein is CASIPMGSPYEQYF. The CDR3 coding sequence is TGTGCCAGCATCCCGATGGGGAGTCCCTACGAGCAGTACTTC.

This clone was seen just once. The rearrangement uses TRBV30 and TRBJ1-4; the D gene is possibly TRBD1 (6 bases). Per germline, CDR1 GTSNPN and CDR2 SVGIG (reference sequence). This CDR3 region has 11 residues. Trimming removed 8 bases from V and 8 bases from J, with 12 bases in between. CDR3 amino acids: CARKTGEKLFF. The CDR3 bases are TGTGCCCGGAAAACAGGGGAAAAACTGTTTTTT. The whole variable domain, filled in from reference TRBV30 and TRBJ1-4, reads SQTIHQWPATLVQPVGSPLSLECTVEGTSNPNLYWYRQAAGRGLQLLFYSVGIGQISSEVPQNLSASRPQDRQFILSSKKLLLSDSGFYLCARKTGEKLFFGSGTQLSVL.

In its sample, this clone was seen once. The CDR3 protein is CAISESGDRENTEAFF. CDR3 in DNA: TGTGCCATCAGTGAGTCGGGGGACAGGGAGAACACTGAAGCTTTCTTT. V usage is TRBV10-3 and J usage is TRBJ1-1, with 9 bases identical to TRBD1. CDR1 and CDR2 from the germline V gene are ENHRY and SYGVKD. The ends lost 0 bases at V and 1 base at J; junction bases unmatched: 3. The CDR3 contains 16 residues.

This clone has a handful of counts. The rearrangement uses TRBV7-6 and TRBJ2-2, with TRBD2 matching over 11 bases. V lost 5 bases, J lost 5 bases, and 4 bases stayed unmatched. The CDR3 extends over 15 amino acids. Germline V gene data show CDR1 as SGHVS and CDR2 as FNYEAQ. The CDR3 DNA reads TGTGCCAGCAGCCTACTAGCGGGAGCGACCGGGGAGCTGTTTTTT. This codes for CASSLLAGATGELFF.

This clone has a handful of counts. The genes are TRBV6-1 and TRBJ1-2; TRBD1 might be the D (5 bases). Trimming took off 2 bases at V and 1 base at J, with 17 bases between the two ends. Germline CDR1 and CDR2: MNHNS and SASEGT. There are 17 residues in the CDR3. The CDR3 sequence is CASSEQARAPLNYGYTF. The CDR3 nucleotides are TGTGCCAGCAGTGAACAGGCCAGGGCCCCTCTTAACTATGGCTACACCTTC.

The rearrangement uses TRBV24-1 and TRBJ2-5; 8 nucleotides line up with TRBD1. The CDR3 consists of 16 residues. CDR1 KGHDR and CDR2 SFDVKD come from the germline V gene. Losses at the gene ends were 4 bases for V and 2 bases for J; bases not matched to a gene: 8. The DNA for the CDR3 is TGTGCCACCAGTGACCCGAGGACAGGGTTACAAGAGACCCAGTACTTC. Protein sequence: CATSDPRTGLQETQYF.

The chain links TRBV6-5 to TRBJ2-7, with TRBD1 as a possible D gene (7 bases). V was cut by 5 bases and J by 5 bases, with 16 bases left in between. The CDR3 runs 14 residues. The V gene's germline CDR1 is MNHEY and CDR2 SVGAGI. CDR3 coding DNA: TGTGCCAGCAGTCCGCCCGCAGGGGGGAACGAGCAGTACTTC. As protein: CASSPPAGGNEQYF.

CDR3 in amino acids: CASSLVFQGTPEAFF. CDR3 in DNA: TGTGCCAGCAGCTTGGTATTTCAGGGGACCCCTGAAGCTTTCTTT. The V gene is TRBV5-5, the J gene TRBJ1-1; D possibly corresponds to TRBD1 (6 bases). From germline, CDR1 is SGHKS and CDR2 YYEKEE (reference sequence). With 0 bases removed from V and 6 bases from J, the gap between germline ends came to 15 bases. The CDR3 is 15 amino acids.

The genes are TRBV18 and TRBJ2-7; 8 bases fit TRBD1. The germline V gene has CDR1 KGHSH and CDR2 LQKENI. The CDR3 sequence is 14 residues long. V dropped 3 bases and J dropped 2; count of bases not matched to a gene: 3. In DNA form, the CDR3 reads TGTGCCAGCTCACCCGACAGGGGTGCCTACGAGCAGTACTTC. It yields the protein CASSPDRGAYEQYF. Combining the CDR3 with reference TRBV18 and TRBJ2-7 gives the whole variable domain NAGVMQNPRHLVRRRGQEARLRCSPMKGHSHVYWYRQLPEEGLKFMVYLQKENIIDESGMPKERFSAEFPKEGPSILRIQQVVRGDSAAYFCASSPDRGAYEQYFGPGTRLTVT.

The CDR3 spells CSASKWAGGNTIYF. CDR3 nucleotides: TGCAGTGCTAGTAAATGGGCAGGTGGAAACACCATATATTTT. V is TRBV20-1 and J is TRBJ1-3; the D is unclear. V lost 3 bases to trimming and J lost 3 bases, with 12 bases between them. The V gene's germline CDR1 is DFQATT and CDR2 SNEGSKA (reference sequence). The CDR3 consists of 14 residues.

The chain has TRBV9 and TRBJ1-3, with D possibly matching TRBD1 (6 bases). The germline gives CDR1 SGDLS, CDR2 YYNGEE. This CDR3 has 16 residues. V dropped 0 bases and J dropped 3 bases, with 13 bases sitting between them. The DNA for the CDR3 is TGTGCCAGCAGCGTAGGGGCAGGGGCTTATGGAAACACCATATATTTT. Protein: CASSVGAGAYGNTIYF. Complete variable domain (other parts from reference TRBV9 and TRBJ1-3): DSGVTQTPKHLITATGQRVTLRCSPRSGDLSVYWYQQSLDQGLQFLIQYYNGEERAKGNILERFSAQQFPDLHSELNLSSLELGDSALYFCASSVGAGAYGNTIYFGEGSWLTVV.

The gene calls are TRBV19 and TRBJ2-1, with TRBD2 identical over 10 bases. The germline CDR1 and CDR2 sequences are LNHDA and SQIVND (reference sequence). With 3 bases clipped from V and 11 bases from J, the junction kept 4 bases outside the gene matches. CDR3 length equals 13 residues. The CDR3: CASSIGLAVKQFF. CDR3 bases: TGTGCCAGTAGTATCGGACTAGCGGTTAAGCAGTTCTTC.

The rearrangement links TRBV18 to TRBJ1-1; maybe TRBD1 (6 bases). The CDR3 consists of 13 residues. V lost 6 bases to trimming and J lost 0 bases, with 8 bases between them. Germline V lookup: CDR1 KGHSH, CDR2 LQKENI. In nucleotides, the CDR3 is TGTGCCAGCTCCGGGACATTGAACACTGAAGCTTTCTTT. Its protein is CASSGTLNTEAFF.

The rearrangement uses TRBV7-2 and TRBJ1-1, with D maybe TRBD1 (5 bases). CDR3 size: 17 residues. V lost 2 bases to trimming and J lost 0 bases, with 16 bases between them. The germline V gene encodes CDR1 SGHTA and CDR2 FQGNSA. CDR3 amino acids: CASSLRPSLGVNTEAFF. The DNA for the CDR3 is TGTGCCAGCAGCTTAAGGCCCAGCCTAGGGGTGAACACTGAAGCTTTCTTT.

The chain employs TRBV5-4 and TRBJ2-3; D not resolved. Trimming took 1 base from V and 4 from J, leaving 7 bases between them. Germline V gives CDR1 SGHNT, CDR2 YYREEE (reference sequence). The CDR3 runs to 13 residues. In nucleotides, the CDR3 is TGTGCCAGCAGCTTGTCCCTAGCAGATACGCAGTATTTT. Translating it yields CASSLSLADTQYF.

The rearrangement joins TRBV28 to TRBJ1-2, with 10 bases aligning to TRBD1. V lost 5 bases to trimming and J lost 4 bases; unmatched junction nucleotides: 1. CDR3 length: 13 amino acids. Germline assignment: CDR1 MDHEN and CDR2 SYDVKM. The CDR3 spells CASSRTGGYGYTF. The CDR3 region has the DNA TGTGCCAGCAGTCGGACAGGGGGCTATGGCTACACCTTC.

The CDR3 DNA sequence: TGTGCCAGCAGCTTAAGGACAGGGCGGAATCAGCCCCAGCATTTT. Its translation is CASSLRTGRNQPQHF. V gene TRBV7-8 combines with J gene TRBJ1-5; 8 positions agree with TRBD1. Trimming removed 2 bases from V and 4 bases from J; junction bases left unmatched: 4. Germline loops: CDR1 SGHVS, CDR2 FQNEAQ. The CDR3 covers 15 residues.

The rearrangement joins TRBV2 to TRBJ1-4, with D perhaps matching TRBD1 (5 bases). This CDR3 is built from 15 residues. Germline-derived CDR1 and CDR2 are SNHLY and FYNNEI. The V end lost 2 bases, the J end lost 7 bases, and 14 bases lay between the germline ends. The CDR3 coding sequence is TGTGCCAGCAGTGAAAGGGGCCAGGGAGGTGAAAAACTGTTTTTT. This translates into CASSERGQGGEKLFF.

This chain joins TRBV11-2 and TRBJ1-1, with D perhaps TRBD1 (5 bases). The germline V gene has CDR1 SGHAT and CDR2 FQNNGV. This CDR3 comprises 16 residues. The germline V and J ends were trimmed by 2 bases and 0 bases, with 13 bases remaining between them. The CDR3 spells CASSLIPGGMNTEAFF. CDR3 sequence (DNA): TGTGCCAGCAGCTTAATCCCCGGGGGGATGAACACTGAAGCTTTCTTT.

The chain is built from TRBV11-2 and TRBJ2-6; D might be TRBD2 (6 bases). The CDR3 spans 15 residues. V was clipped by 5 bases and J by 4 bases, with 12 bases between them. Germline-derived CDR1 and CDR2 are SGHAT and FQNNGV. The CDR3 reads CASSLLAPGANVLTF. CDR3 sequence (DNA): TGTGCCAGCAGCCTACTAGCTCCCGGGGCCAACGTCCTGACTTTC.

The chain couples TRBV4-2 to TRBJ1-6; TRBD1 matches 9 bases. The germline gives CDR1 LGHNA, CDR2 YNFKEQ. The V gene end was trimmed by 2 bases and the J gene end by 8 bases; junction bases not matched to a gene: 7. The CDR3 sequence is 16 residues long. The CDR3 reads CASSQRTGVSDSPLHF. The DNA for the CDR3 is TGTGCCAGCAGCCAAAGGACAGGGGTTTCGGATTCACCCCTCCACTTT.

This CDR3 reads CASSFRTGSEAFF. The CDR3 nucleotides read TGTGCCAGCAGCTTCAGGACAGGGTCTGAAGCTTTCTTT. This rearrangement joins TRBV5-5 to TRBJ1-1, with 8 nucleotides matching TRBD1. J was trimmed by 6 bases and V by 2 bases; bases with no gene match: 3. Germline V lookup: CDR1 SGHKS, CDR2 YYEKEE (reference sequence). The CDR3 has 13 amino acids.

CDR3 sequence (DNA): TGTGCCTCGAAACTAGCGGCTAGCACAGATACGCAGTATTTT. This gives the protein CASKLAASTDTQYF. This chain connects TRBV30 to TRBJ2-3; 8 nucleotides agree with TRBD2. In germline, CDR1 is GTSNPN, CDR2 SVGIG (reference sequence). Unmatched junction bases numbered 6, after V lost 7 bases and J lost 0 bases. This CDR3 is 14 amino acids long. The complete variable domain, with remaining parts taken from reference TRBV30 and TRBJ2-3, reads SQTIHQWPATLVQPVGSPLSLECTVEGTSNPNLYWYRQAAGRGLQLLFYSVGIGQISSEVPQNLSASRPQDRQFILSSKKLLLSDSGFYLCASKLAASTDTQYFGPGTRLTVL.

This chain joins TRBV5-6 and TRBJ2-7, with 9 nucleotides matching TRBD1. Germline V gene data show CDR1 as SGHDT and CDR2 as YYEEEE. The V gene end was trimmed by 4 bases and the J gene end by 9 bases; junction bases not matched to a gene: 14. The CDR3 is 15 amino acids. In DNA form, the CDR3 reads TGTGCCAGCAGCCCAGGGACAGGGCGATCCCCCGGGCAGTACTTC. Amino acid sequence: CASSPGTGRSPGQYF.

The sample holds a few counts of this clone. This sequence joins TRBV3-1 (or the pseudogene TRBV3-2) and TRBJ1-1; TRBD1 matches at 8 bases. There are 13 residues in the CDR3. The V segment lost 3 bases and the J segment 6 bases; nucleotides outside the gene matches: 3. Germline V gene lookup returns CDR1 LGHDT and CDR2 YNNKEL (reference sequence). The CDR3 loop is CASSHSTGAEAFF. The DNA of the CDR3 is TGTGCCAGCAGCCATTCGACAGGGGCTGAAGCTTTCTTT.

CDR3 in amino acids: CASTKDKSNQPQHF. The CDR3 DNA reads TGTGCCAGCACTAAGGACAAGAGCAATCAGCCCCAGCATTTT. The chain couples TRBV2 to TRBJ1-5; D possibly corresponds to TRBD1 (5 bases). The ends were cut back, 7 bases at V and 1 base at J, with 11 bases in the middle. Germline V gives CDR1 SNHLY, CDR2 FYNNEI. The CDR3 runs 14 residues.